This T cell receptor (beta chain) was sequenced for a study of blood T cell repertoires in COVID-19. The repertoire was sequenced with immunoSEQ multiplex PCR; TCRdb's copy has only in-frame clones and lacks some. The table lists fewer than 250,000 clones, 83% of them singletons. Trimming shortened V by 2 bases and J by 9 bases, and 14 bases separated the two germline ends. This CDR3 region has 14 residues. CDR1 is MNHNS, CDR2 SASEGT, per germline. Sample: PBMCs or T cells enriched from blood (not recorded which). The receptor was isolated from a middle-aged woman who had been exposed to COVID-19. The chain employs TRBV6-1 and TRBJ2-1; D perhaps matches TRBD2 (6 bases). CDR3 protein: CASSESRAGTEQFF. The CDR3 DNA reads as TGTGCCAGCAGTGAATCAAGGGCGGGGACTGAGCAGTTCTTC.